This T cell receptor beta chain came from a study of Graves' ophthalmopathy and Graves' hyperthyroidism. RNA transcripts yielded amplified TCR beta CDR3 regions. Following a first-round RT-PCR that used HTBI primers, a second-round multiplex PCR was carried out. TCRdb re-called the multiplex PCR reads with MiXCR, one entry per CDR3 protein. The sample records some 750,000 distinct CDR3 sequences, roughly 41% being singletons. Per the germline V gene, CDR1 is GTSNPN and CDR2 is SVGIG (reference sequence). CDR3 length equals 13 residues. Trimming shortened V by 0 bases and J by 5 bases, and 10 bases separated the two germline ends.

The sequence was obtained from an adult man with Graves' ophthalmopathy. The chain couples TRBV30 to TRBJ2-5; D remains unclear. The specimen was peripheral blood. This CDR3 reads CAWSVEVVETQYF. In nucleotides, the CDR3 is TGTGCCTGGAGTGTAGAGGTGGTGGAGACCCAGTACTTC.